This entry is about one T cell receptor beta chain. What it binds is unknown. Doses given second, at about 4 or about 12 weeks, were pooled. The entry originates in a study of T cell responses to AZD1222 COVID-19 vaccine. Sequencing used immunoSEQ multiplex PCR; TCRdb keeps in-frame clones, though not all of them. The data contain roughly 150,000 clones, approximately 90% of them singletons. Whole-study results and caveats: Donors were chiefly white British, with a greater number of females, and clonal diversity was perhaps underestimated.

The source is an adult who received the AZD1222 COVID-19 vaccine. The sequenced sample was peripheral blood, obtained 28 days after the second AZD1222 dose.

Here the CDR3 reads CASSPTGGHGELFF. The DNA for the CDR3 is TGTGCCAGCAGCCCTACAGGGGGTCACGGGGAGCTGTTTTTT. This chain links TRBV7-3 with TRBJ2-2, with TRBD1 matching 8 bases. With 5 bases clipped from V and 7 bases from J, the junction kept 6 bases outside the gene matches. The CDR3 covers 14 residues. Per the germline V gene, CDR1 is SGHTA and CDR2 is FQGTGA. The complete variable domain, with remaining parts taken from reference TRBV7-3 and TRBJ2-2, reads GAGVSQTPSNKVTEKGKYVELRCDPISGHTALYWYRQSLGQGPEFLIYFQGTGAADDSGLPNDRFFAVRPEGSVSTLKIQRTERGDSAVYLCASSPTGGHGELFFGEGSRLTVL.